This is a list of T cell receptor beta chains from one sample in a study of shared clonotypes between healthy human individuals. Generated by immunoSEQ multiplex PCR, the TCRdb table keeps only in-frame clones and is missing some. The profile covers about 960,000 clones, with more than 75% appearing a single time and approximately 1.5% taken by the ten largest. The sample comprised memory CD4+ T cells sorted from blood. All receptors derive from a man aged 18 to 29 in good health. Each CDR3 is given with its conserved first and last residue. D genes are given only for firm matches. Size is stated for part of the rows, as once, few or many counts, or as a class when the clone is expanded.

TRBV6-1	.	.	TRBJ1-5	CASSENRGTENQPQHF	TGTGCCAGCAGTGAAAATCGTGGGACGGAGAATCAGCCCCAGCATTTT
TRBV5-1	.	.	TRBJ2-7	CASSLVGDPTYEQYF	TGCGCCAGCAGCCTGGTGGGGGACCCTACCTACGAGCAGTACTTC
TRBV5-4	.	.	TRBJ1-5	CASSLDGGPQPQHF	TGTGCCAGCAGCTTGGACGGGGGGCCTCAGCCCCAGCATTTT
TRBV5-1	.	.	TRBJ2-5	CASSLWGTGETQYF	TGCGCCAGCAGCTTGTGGGGCACCGGGGAGACCCAGTACTTC
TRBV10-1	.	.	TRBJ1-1	CASSDFDSEAFF	TGCGCCAGCAGTGATTTTGATTCTGAAGCTTTCTTT
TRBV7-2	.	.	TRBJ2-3	CASSKSTDTQYF	TGTGCCAGCTCCAAGAGCACAGATACGCAGTATTTT
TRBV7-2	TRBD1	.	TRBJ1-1	CASSVRRGGTEAFF	TGTGCCAGCAGCGTTCGCAGGGGGGGCACTGAAGCTTTCTTT
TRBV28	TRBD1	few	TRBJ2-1	CASSWTGEYNEQFF	TGTGCCAGCAGTTGGACAGGGGAGTACAATGAGCAGTTCTTC
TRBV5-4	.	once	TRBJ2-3	CASSQGVADTQYF	TGTGCCAGCAGCCAAGGCGTCGCAGATACGCAGTATTTT
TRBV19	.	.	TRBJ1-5	CASSPRLGSQHF	TGTGCCAGTAGTCCCCGACTTGGGTCCCAGCATTTT
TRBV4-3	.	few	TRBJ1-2	CASSQDGGLNYGYTF	TGCGCCAGCAGCCAAGACGGGGGTTTAAACTATGGCTACACCTTC
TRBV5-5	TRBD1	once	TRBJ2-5	CASSPTEGAQETQYF	TGTGCCAGCAGCCCGACCGAGGGGGCACAAGAGACCCAGTACTTC
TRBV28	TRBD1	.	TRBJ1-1	CASNPGGRGVMNTEAFF	TGTGCCAGCAATCCTGGGGGCAGGGGGGTCATGAACACTGAAGCTTTCTTT
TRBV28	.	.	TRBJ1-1	CASSFALLPKAFF	TGTGCCAGCAGTTTTGCACTTCTCCCCAAGGCTTTCTTT
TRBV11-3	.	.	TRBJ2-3	CASSLETTFGQDTQYF	TGTGCCAGCAGCTTAGAGACGACCTTTGGCCAAGATACGCAGTATTTT